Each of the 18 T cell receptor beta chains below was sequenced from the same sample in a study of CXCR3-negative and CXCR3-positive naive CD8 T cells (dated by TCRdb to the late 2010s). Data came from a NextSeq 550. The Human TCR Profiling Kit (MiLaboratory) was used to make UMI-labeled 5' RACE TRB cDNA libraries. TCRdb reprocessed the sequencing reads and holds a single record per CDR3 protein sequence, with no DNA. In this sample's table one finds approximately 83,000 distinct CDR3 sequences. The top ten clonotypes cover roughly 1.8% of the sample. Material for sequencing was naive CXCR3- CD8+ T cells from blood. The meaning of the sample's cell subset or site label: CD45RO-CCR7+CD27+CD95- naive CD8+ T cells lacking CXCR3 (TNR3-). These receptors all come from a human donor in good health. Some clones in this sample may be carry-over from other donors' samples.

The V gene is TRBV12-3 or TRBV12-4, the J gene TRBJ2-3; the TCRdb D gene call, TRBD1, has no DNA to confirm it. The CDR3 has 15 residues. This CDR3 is CASKGGQGYTDTQYF.

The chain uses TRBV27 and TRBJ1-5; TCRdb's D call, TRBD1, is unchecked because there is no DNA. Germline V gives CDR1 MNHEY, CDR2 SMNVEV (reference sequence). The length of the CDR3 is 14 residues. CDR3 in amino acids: CASSLLGGGQPQHF.

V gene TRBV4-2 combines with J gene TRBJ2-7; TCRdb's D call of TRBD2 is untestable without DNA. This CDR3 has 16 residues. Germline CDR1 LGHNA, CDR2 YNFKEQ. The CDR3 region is CASSQEPSGGTYEQYF.

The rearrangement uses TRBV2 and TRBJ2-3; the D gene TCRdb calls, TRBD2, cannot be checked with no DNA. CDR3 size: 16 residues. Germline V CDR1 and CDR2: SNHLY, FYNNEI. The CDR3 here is CASSEWTSGSTDTQYF.

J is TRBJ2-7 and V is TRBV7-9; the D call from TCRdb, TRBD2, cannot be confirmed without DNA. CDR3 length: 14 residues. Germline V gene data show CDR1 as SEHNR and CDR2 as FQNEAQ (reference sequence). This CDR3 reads CASSLAGSPEEQYF.

The chain's CDR3 is CSVVAIQETQYF. The rearrangement joins TRBV29-1 to TRBJ2-5. The CDR3 is 12 amino acids. Germline CDR1 reads SQVTM; CDR2 reads ANQGSEA.

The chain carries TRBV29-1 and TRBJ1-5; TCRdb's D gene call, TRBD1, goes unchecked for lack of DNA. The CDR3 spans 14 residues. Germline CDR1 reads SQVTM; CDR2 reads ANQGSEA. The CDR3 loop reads CSVLTGLGNQPQHF.

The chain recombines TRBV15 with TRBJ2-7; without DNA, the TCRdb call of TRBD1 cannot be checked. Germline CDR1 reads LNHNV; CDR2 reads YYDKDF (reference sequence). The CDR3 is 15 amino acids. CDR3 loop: CATSRDRHPVYEQYF.

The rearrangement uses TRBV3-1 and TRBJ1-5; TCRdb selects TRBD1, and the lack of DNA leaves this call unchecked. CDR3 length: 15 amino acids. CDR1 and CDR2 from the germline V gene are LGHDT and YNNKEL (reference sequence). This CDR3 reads CASTFRGYSNQPQHF. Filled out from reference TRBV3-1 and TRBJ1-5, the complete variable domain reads DTAVSQTPKYLVTQMGNDKSIKCEQNLGHDTMYWYKQDSKKFLKIMFSYNNKELIINETVPNRFSPKSPDKAHLNLHINSLELGDSAVYFCASTFRGYSNQPQHFGDGTRLSIL.

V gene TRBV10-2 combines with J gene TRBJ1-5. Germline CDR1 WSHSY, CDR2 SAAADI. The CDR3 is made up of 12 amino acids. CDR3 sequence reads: CASSEWDQPQHF.

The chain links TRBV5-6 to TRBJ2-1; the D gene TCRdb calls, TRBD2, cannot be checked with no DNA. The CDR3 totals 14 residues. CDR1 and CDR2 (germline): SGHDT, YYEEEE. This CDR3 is CASSFVLAGNEQFF.

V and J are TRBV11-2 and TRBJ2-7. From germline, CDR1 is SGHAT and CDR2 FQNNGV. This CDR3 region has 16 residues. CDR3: CASSHDWGIGDYEQYF.

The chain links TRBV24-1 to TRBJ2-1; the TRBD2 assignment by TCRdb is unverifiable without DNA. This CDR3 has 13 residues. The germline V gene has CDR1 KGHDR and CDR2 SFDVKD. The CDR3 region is CATSGGTYNEQFF.

The CDR3 region is CSPRGGAGEQFF. V gene TRBV29-1 combines with J gene TRBJ2-1; lacking DNA, the TRBD1 call made by TCRdb goes unchecked. Looked up from germline, CDR1 is SQVTM and CDR2 is ANQGSEA. The CDR3 has 12 amino acids.

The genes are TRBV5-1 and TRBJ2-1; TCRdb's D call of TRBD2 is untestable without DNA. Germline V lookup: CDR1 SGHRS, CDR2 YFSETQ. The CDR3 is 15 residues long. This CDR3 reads CASSFISGSGNEQFF.

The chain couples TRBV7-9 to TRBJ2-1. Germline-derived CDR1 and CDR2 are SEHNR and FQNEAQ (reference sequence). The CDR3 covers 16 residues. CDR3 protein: CASSSPTGGSYNEQFF.

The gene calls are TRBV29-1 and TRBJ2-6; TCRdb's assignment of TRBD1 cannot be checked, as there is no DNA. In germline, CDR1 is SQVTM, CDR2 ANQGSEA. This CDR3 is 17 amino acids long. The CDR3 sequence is CSVEEGSRASGANVLTF. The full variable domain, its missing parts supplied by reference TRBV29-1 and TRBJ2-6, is SAVISQKPSRDICQRGTSLTIQCQVDSQVTMMFWYRQQPGQSLTLIATANQGSEATYESGFVIDKFPISRPNLTFSTLTVSNMSPEDSSIYLCSVEEGSRASGANVLTFGAGSRLTVL.

The CDR3 sequence: CASSFPQGTVAHNEQFF. This rearrangement joins TRBV7-9 to TRBJ2-1; TCRdb lists TRBD1, though no DNA is available to test this call. CDR1 and CDR2 from the germline V gene are SEHNR and FQNEAQ (reference sequence). The CDR3 extends over 17 amino acids.